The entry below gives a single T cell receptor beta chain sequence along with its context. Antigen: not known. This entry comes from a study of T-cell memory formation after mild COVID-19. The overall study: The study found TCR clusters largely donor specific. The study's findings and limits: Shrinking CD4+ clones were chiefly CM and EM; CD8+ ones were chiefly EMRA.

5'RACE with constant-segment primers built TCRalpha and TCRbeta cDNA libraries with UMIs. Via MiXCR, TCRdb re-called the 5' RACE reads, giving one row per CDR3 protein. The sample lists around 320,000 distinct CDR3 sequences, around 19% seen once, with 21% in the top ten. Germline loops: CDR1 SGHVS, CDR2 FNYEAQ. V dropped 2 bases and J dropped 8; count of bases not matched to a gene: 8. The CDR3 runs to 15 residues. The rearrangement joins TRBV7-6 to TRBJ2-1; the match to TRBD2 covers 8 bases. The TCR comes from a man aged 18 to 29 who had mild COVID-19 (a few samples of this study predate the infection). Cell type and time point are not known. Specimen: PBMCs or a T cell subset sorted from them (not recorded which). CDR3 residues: CASSLNGGALDEQFF. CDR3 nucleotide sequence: TGTGCCAGCAGCTTAAACGGGGGGGCCCTTGATGAGCAGTTCTTC.